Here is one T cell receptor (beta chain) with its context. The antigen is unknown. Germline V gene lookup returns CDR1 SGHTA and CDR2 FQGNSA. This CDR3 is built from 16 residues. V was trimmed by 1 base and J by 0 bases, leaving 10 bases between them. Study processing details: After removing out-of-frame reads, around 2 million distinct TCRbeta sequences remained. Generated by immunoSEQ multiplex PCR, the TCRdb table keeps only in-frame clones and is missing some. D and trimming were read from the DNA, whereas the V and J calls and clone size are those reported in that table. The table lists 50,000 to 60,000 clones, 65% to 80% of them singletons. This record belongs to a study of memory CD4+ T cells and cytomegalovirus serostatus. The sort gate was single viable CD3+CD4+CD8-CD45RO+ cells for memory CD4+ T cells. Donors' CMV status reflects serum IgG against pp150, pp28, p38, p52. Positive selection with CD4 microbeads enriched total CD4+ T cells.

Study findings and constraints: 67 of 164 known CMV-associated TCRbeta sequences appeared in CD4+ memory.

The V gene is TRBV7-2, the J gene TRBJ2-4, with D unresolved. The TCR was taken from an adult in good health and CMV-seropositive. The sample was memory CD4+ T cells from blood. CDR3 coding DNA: TGTGCCAGCAGCTTAGGGGGTGTTCTAGCCAAAAACATTCAGTACTTC. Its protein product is CASSLGGVLAKNIQYF.